This T cell receptor (beta chain) came from a study of T cell responses to AZD1222 COVID-19 vaccine. Study-level points and caveats: There were mostly white British donors and more females than males, and clonal diversity was possibly underestimated.

Second-dose intervals near 4 or 12 weeks were combined. Trimming cost V 9 bases and J 1 base, with 10 bases left between them. CDR3 length equals 12 residues. The V gene's germline CDR1 is SGHRS and CDR2 YFSETQ. TCRdb's table, derived via immunoSEQ multiplex PCR, lists solely in-frame clones and lacks some. The sample comprises fewer than 90,000 clones, 89% of which are singletons, and roughly 5% rests with the top ten. Comment on this clone: Its specificity is not known.

Sequencing used peripheral blood, obtained 28 days after the second AZD1222 dose. This chain joins TRBV5-1 and TRBJ1-1; D might be TRBD1 (6 bases). The TCR was taken from an adult who received the AZD1222 COVID-19 vaccine. In DNA form, the CDR3 reads TGCGCCACCAGGGGAGAGAACACTGAAGCTTTCTTT. This gives the protein CATRGENTEAFF.